This T cell receptor beta chain originates from a study of T cells in Graves' hyperthyroidism and ophthalmopathy. On the study more broadly: Specimen type is peripheral blood, collected at initial diagnosis prior to any treatment.

TCR beta CDR3 sequences were amplified from RNA transcripts. The HTBI primer set served for first-round RT-PCR of the TCR CDR3. TCRdb independently ran MiXCR on the multiplex PCR reads; one entry per CDR3 protein. The sample consists of roughly 400,000 distinct CDR3 sequences, roughly 25% of them appearing once. On this clonotype itself: One base away lies a much larger clone, so this may be a sequencing read error.

Orbital computed tomography and thyroid ultrasound, together with serum TRAb and thyroxine and clinical symptoms, were used for diagnoses. The germline V gene has CDR1 SNHLY and CDR2 FYNNEI. This CDR3 comprises 16 residues. The TCR originated in a man aged 45-60 years with Graves' hyperthyroidism. Sequenced material: blood. The chain has TRBV2 and TRBJ1-1; D might be TRBD1 (5 bases). CDR3 residues: CASSEMGGNLATGAFF. CDR3 bases: TGTGCCAGCAGTGAAATGGGGGGTAATTTGGCAACTGGAGCTTTCTTT.